This T cell receptor (beta chain) was captured by sequencing in a study of T-cell memory formation after mild COVID-19. Trimming removed 3 bases from V and 0 bases from J; junction bases left unmatched: 1. CDR1 and CDR2 (germline): MGHRA, YSYEKL. This CDR3 is 14 amino acids long. A 5'RACE reaction primed in the constant segment made cDNA libraries of TCR alpha and TCR beta, and these carried sample barcodes and UMIs. TCRdb ran MiXCR on the 5' RACE reads and lists one entry per CDR3 protein. The sample carries tens of thousands of distinct CDR3 sequences, 25% recorded once. The origin of this receptor is a man aged 18 to 29 who had mild COVID-19 (a few samples of this study predate the infection). Cell type and time point are not known. The chain employs TRBV4-1 and TRBJ2-7, with 8 bases matching TRBD2. Material: PBMCs or a T cell subset sorted from them (not recorded which). CDR3 nucleotides: TGCGCCAGCAGCCAGACTAGCGCCTCCTACGAGCAGTACTTC. Translating it yields CASSQTSASYEQYF.